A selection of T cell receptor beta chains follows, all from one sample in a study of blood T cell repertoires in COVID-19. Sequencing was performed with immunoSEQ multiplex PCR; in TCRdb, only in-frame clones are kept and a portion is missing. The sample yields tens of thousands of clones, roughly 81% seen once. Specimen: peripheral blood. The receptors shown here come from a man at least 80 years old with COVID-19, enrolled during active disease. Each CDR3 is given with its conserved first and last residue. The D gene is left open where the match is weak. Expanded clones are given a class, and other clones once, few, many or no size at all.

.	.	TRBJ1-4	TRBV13	TGTGCCAGCAGCTCCCGCGCGGGAGGGGAAAAACTGTTTTTT	CASSSRAGGEKLFF
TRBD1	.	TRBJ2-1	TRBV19	TGTGCCAGTAGTAAACCGGGACAGGGATTAATTGAGCAGTTCTTC	CASSKPGQGLIEQFF
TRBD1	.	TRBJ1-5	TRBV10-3	TGTGCCATCAGTCAAGCCGGGACAGACGACAATCAGCCCCAGCATTTT	CAISQAGTDDNQPQHF
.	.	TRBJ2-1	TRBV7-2	TGTGCCAGCAGAAGCGGACTTTACAATGAGCAGTTCTTC	CASRSGLYNEQFF
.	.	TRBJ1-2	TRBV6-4	TGTGCCAGCAGTGTCCAGTCCTACACCTTC	CASSVQSYTF
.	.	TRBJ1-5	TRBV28	TGTGCCAGCAGTTTACAGGCGTTGGGAGGGCGAAATCAGCCCCAGCATTTT	CASSLQALGGRNQPQHF
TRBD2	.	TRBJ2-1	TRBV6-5	TGTGCCACTCGACTAGCGGGAGGTTATGAGCAGTTCTTC	CATRLAGGYEQFF
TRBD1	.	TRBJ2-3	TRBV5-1	TGCGCCAGCAGCGTGGCCGGGACAGGGAGGGCAGATACGCAGTATTTT	CASSVAGTGRADTQYF
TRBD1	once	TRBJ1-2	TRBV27	TGTGCCAGCAGTTTATCCGGACAGGGGGCCCTTGGCTACACCTTC	CASSLSGQGALGYTF
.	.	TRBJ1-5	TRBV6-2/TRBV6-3	TGTGCCAGCAGCTTGGACAGCGGTAATCAGCCCCAGCATTTT	CASSLDSGNQPQHF
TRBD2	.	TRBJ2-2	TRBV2	TGTGCCAGCAGTCCGACGGGGGGGCCCGGGGAGCTGTTTTTT	CASSPTGGPGELFF
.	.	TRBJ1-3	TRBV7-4	TGTGCCAGCAGCCTCTTAACTGGAAACACCATATATTTT	CASSLLTGNTIYF
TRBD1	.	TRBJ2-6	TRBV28	TGTGCCAGCAGTTTAGGGGCAGGGGGTTCTTTCTCTGGGGCCAACGTCCTGACTTTC	CASSLGAGGSFSGANVLTF
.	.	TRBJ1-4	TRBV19	TGTGCCAGTAGTATAGATGATCGGGGTGCAACTAATGAAAAACTGTTTTTT	CASSIDDRGATNEKLFF
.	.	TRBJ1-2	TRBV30	TGTGCCTGGACTGTGACAGTAACTAACTATGGCTACACCTTC	CAWTVTVTNYGYTF
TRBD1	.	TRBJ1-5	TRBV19	TGTGCCAGTAGTATAGGGACAGGACGATTCCAGCCCCAGCATTTT	CASSIGTGRFQPQHF
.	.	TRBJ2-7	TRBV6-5	TGTGCCAGCAGCACACAGGGCTACGAGCAGTACTTC	CASSTQGYEQYF
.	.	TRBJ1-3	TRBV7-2	TGTGCCAGCAGCTTAGCGGTGTTGAGCTCTGGAAACACCATATATTTT	CASSLAVLSSGNTIYF
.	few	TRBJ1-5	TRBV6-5	TGTGCCAGCAGTCGGCAGGGAAGTCAGCCCCAGCATTTT	CASSRQGSQPQHF